Sequencing of this TCR beta chain was carried out in a study of cytomegalovirus exposure and HLA in healthy donors. Study in general: There were under 140 million unique TCR beta sequences, drawn from 200 million or so T cells, in an earlier analysis. General observations from the study: Most CMV-associated TCR beta chains appeared HLA-restricted in a later analysis.

Germline values: CDR1 LGHNA, CDR2 YSLEER. This CDR3 is built from 13 residues. The V gene lost 0 bases and the J gene lost 5 bases, with 6 bases spanning the gap. The PCR ran on 60 Vbeta and 13 Jbeta primers. This table comes from immunoSEQ multiplex PCR, and its TCRdb copy is limited to in-frame clones, with some not included. The sample records some 160,000 clones, about 72% being singletons. Remarks on this clone: Its target is unknown.

This receptor was obtained from a man aged 55-75 years in good health and CMV-seronegative. The genes are TRBV4-3 and TRBJ2-3; D gene uncertain. The sequenced sample consisted of PBMCs. The CDR3 DNA reads TGCGCCAGCAGCCAAGACAGACTAGATACGCAGTATTTT. Encoded protein: CASSQDRLDTQYF.